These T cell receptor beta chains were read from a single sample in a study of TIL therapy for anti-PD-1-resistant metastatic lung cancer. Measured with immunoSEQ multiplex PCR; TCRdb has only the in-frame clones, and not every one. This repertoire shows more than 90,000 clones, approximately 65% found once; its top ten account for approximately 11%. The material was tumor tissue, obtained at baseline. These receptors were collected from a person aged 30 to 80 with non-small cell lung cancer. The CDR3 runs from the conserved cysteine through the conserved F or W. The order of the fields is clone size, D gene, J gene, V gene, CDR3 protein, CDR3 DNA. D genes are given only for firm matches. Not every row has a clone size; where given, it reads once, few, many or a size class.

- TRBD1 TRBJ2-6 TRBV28 CASTGTARRRFSGANVLTF TGTGCCAGCACAGGGACAGCGAGACGACGGTTCTCTGGGGCCAACGTCCTGACTTTC
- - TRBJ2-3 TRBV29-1 CSVETGDDTQYF TGCAGCGTTGAGACGGGGGACGATACGCAGTATTTT
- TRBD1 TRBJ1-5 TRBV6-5 CASSWDSYQPQHF TGTGCCAGCAGTTGGGACAGTTATCAGCCCCAGCATTTT
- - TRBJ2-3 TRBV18 CASSLQGFVTDTQYF TGTGCCAGCTCATTGCAGGGGTTTGTGACAGATACGCAGTATTTT
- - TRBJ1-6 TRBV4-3 CASSQGPNSYNSPLHF TGCGCCAGCAGCCAAGGCCCTAACTCCTATAATTCACCCCTCCACTTT
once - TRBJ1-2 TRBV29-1 CSVEGFRGEGYTF TGCAGCGTTGAAGGGTTCAGGGGTGAAGGCTACACCTTC
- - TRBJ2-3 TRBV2 CASSEQGPTDTQYF TGTGCCAGCAGTGAACAAGGACCCACAGATACGCAGTATTTT
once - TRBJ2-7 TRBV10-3 CAISEGVYEQYF TGTGCCATCAGTGAGGGAGTCTACGAGCAGTACTTC
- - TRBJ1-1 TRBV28 CASSNPGVTEAFF TGTGCCAGCAGTAACCCAGGGGTCACTGAAGCTTTCTTT
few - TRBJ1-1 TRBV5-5 CASSLGPDVKNTEAFF TGTGCCAGCAGCTTGGGGCCGGACGTAAAGAACACTGAAGCTTTCTTT
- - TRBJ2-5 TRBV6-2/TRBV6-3 CASSYSMDGLETQYF TGTGCCAGCAGTTACTCGATGGACGGCCTGGAGACCCAGTACTTC
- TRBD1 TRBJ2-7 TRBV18 CASSTTGGNEQYF TGTGCCAGCTCAACGACAGGGGGCAACGAGCAGTACTTC
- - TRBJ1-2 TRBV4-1 CASSQDLGVFYGYTF TGCGCCAGCAGCCAAGATCTGGGGGTGTTCTATGGCTACACCTTC
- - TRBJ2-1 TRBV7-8 CASSLAPRGSYNEQFF TGTGCCAGCAGCTTGGCACCACGGGGGTCCTACAATGAGCAGTTCTTC
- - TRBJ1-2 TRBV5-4 CASSYQISGGYTF TGTGCCAGCAGCTATCAGATCTCCGGGGGCTACACCTTC
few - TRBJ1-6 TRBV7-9 CASSLEGLPLHF TGTGCCAGCAGCTTAGAGGGGTTGCCCCTCCACTTT
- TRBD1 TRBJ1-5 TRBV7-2 CASSAPGTGNQPQHF TGTGCCAGCAGCGCCCCCGGGACAGGGAATCAGCCCCAGCATTTT
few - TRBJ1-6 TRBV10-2 CASSERQTYNSPLHF TGCGCCAGCAGTGAGAGACAGACCTATAATTCACCCCTCCACTTT
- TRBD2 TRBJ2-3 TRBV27 CASSFLISGLGSDTQYF TGTGCCAGCAGTTTCCTGATATCGGGACTAGGCTCAGATACGCAGTATTTT
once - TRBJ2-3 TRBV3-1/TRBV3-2 CASSQETSTDTQYF TGTGCCAGCAGCCAAGAGACTAGCACAGATACGCAGTATTTT
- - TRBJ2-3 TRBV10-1 CASSENRIDTQYF TGCGCCAGCAGTGAGAACAGGATAGATACGCAGTATTTT
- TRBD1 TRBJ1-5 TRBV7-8 CASSNPGQGLYSNQPQHF TGTGCCAGCAGCAATCCGGGACAGGGGCTTTATAGCAATCAGCCCCAGCATTTT
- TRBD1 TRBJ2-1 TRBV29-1 CSVEAGAGGAYNEQFF TGCAGCGTTGAAGCTGGGGCAGGGGGCGCCTACAATGAGCAGTTCTTC
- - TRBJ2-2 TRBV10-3 CAISESSWAGAGELFF TGTGCCATCAGTGAGTCGAGTTGGGCCGGAGCCGGGGAGCTGTTTTTT
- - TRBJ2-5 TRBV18 CASSPLEETQYF TGTGCCAGCTCACCACTAGAAGAGACCCAGTACTTC
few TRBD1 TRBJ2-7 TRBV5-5 CASSATGTATYEQYF TGTGCCAGCAGCGCAACCGGGACAGCAACCTACGAGCAGTACTTC
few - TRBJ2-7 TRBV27 CASSFLGPYNYEQYF TGTGCCAGCAGTTTCTTGGGGCCTTACAACTACGAGCAGTACTTC
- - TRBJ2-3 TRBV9 CASSASTDTQYF TGTGCCAGCAGCGCCAGCACAGATACGCAGTATTTT
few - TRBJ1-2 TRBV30 CACGGLQASYGYTF TGTGCCTGTGGAGGGTTACAGGCATCCTATGGCTACACCTTC
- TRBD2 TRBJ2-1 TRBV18 CASSPGSGVSYNEQFF TGTGCCAGCTCACCGGGGAGCGGGGTCTCCTACAATGAGCAGTTCTTC
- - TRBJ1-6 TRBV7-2 CASSLDASPLHF TGTGCCAGCAGCTTAGATGCCTCACCCCTCCACTTT
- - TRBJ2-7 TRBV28 CASSFGGMPEQYF TGTGCCAGCAGTTTTGGTGGTATGCCCGAGCAGTACTTC
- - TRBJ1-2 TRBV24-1 CATSDLQRNYGYTF TGTGCCACCAGTGATTTGCAAAGGAACTATGGCTACACCTTC
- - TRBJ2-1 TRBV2 CASSEVRSSYNEQFF TGTGCCAGCAGTGAGGTGAGGAGCTCCTACAATGAGCAGTTCTTC
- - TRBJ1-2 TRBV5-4 CASSFGGANGYTF TGTGCCAGCAGCTTTGGAGGGGCTAATGGCTACACCTTC